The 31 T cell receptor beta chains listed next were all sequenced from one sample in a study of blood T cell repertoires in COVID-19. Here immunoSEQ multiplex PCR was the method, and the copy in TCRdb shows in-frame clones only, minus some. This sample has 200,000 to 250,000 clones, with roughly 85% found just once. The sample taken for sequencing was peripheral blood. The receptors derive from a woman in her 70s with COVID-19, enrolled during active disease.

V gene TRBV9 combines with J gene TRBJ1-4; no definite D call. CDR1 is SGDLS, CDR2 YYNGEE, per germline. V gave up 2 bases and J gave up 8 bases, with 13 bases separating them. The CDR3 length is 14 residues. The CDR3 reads CASSVGIFDEKLFF. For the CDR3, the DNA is TGTGCCAGCAGCGTCGGGATCTTCGACGAAAAACTGTTTTTT.

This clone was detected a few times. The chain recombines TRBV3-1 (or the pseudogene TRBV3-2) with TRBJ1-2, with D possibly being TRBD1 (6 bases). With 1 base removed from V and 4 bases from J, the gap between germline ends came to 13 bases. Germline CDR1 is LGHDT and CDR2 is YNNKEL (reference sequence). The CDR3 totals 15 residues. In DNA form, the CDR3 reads TGTGCCAGCAGCCAAGCCGGGAACAGGGTCTATGGCTACACCTTC. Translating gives CASSQAGNRVYGYTF.

The CDR3 bases are TGTGCCACCAGCAAAGGACTAGCGGGAGTAATTAGAGATGAGCAGTTCTTC. Translation gives CATSKGLAGVIRDEQFF. The chain employs TRBV15 and TRBJ2-1, with 13 bases fitting TRBD2. CDR3 length equals 17 residues. V shed 4 bases, J shed 8 bases, and the junction held 11 bases outside the gene matches. Per the germline V gene, CDR1 is LNHNV and CDR2 is YYDKDF (reference sequence).

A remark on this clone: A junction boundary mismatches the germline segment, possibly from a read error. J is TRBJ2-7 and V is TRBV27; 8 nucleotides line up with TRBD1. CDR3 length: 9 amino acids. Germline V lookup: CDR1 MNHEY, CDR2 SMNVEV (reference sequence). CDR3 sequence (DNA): TGTGCCAGGGACAGGGTGGCGGCCTTC. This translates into CARDRVAAF.

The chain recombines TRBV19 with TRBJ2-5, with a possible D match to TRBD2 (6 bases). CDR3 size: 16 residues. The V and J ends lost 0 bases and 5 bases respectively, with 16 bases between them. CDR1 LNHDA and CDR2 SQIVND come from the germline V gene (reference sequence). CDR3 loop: CASSIDVRGGGETQYF. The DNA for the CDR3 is TGTGCCAGTAGTATAGATGTACGGGGAGGAGGGGAGACCCAGTACTTC.

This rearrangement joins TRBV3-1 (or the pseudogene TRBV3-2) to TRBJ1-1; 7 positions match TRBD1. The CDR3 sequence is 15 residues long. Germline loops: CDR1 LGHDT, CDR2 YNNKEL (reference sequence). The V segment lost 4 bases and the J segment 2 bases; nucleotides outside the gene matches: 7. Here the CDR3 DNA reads TGTGCCAGCAGCCGCTACCAGGGGGTAAACACTGAAGCTTTCTTT. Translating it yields CASSRYQGVNTEAFF.

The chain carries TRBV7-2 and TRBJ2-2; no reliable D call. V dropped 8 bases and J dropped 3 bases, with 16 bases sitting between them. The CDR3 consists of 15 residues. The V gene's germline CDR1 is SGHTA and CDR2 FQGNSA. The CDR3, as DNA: TGTGCCAGCGGTAAAGGAGCAGCCCACACCGGGGAGCTGTTTTTT. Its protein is CASGKGAAHTGELFF.

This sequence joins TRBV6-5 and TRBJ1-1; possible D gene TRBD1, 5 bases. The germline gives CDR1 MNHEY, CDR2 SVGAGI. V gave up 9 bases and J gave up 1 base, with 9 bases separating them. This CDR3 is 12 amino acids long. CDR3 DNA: TGTGCCAGACAGGTAGAGAACACTGAAGCTTTCTTT. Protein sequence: CARQVENTEAFF.

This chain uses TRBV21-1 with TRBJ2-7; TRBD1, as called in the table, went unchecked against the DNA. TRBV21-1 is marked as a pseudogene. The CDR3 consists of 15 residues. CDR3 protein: CASSVRDRCSYEQYF. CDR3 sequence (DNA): TGTGCCAGCAGCGTCCGGGACAGATGCTCCTACGAGCAGTACTTC.

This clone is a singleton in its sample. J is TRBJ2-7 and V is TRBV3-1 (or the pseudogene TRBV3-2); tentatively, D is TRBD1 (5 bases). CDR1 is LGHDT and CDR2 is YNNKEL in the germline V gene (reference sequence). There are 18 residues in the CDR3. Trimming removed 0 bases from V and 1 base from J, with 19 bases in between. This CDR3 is CASSQDPGKILRSYEQYF. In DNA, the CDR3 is TGTGCCAGCAGCCAAGATCCAGGGAAGATTTTGCGGTCCTACGAGCAGTACTTC.

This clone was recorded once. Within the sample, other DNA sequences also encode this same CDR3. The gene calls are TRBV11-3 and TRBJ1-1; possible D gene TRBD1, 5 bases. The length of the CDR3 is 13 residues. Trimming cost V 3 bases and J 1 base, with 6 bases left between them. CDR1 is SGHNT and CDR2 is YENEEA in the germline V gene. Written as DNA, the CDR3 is TGTGCCAGCAGCTTTAGGGGGAACACTGAAGCTTTCTTT. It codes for CASSFRGNTEAFF.

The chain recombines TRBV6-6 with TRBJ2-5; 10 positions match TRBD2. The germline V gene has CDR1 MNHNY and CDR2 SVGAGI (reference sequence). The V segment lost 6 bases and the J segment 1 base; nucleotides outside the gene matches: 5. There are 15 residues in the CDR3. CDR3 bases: TGTGCCAGCAGGCCTAGCGGGAGTCCCCAAGAGACCCAGTACTTC. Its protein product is CASRPSGSPQETQYF.

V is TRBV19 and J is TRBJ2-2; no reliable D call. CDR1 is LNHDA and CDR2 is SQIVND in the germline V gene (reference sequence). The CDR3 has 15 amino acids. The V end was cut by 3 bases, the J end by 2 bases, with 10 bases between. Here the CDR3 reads CASSIMAANTGELFF. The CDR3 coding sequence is TGTGCCAGTAGTATTATGGCCGCAAACACCGGGGAGCTGTTTTTT.

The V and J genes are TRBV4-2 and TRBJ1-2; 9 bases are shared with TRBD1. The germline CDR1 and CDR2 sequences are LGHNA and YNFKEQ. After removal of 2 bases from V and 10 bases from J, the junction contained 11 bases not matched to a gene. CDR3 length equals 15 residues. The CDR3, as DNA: TGTGCCAGCAGCCAACCGGGACAGGGCCCGGCGGTCTACACCTTC. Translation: CASSQPGQGPAVYTF.

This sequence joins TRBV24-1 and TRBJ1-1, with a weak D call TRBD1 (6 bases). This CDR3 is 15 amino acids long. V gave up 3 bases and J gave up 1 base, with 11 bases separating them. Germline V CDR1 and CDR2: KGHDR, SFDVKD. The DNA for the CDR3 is TGTGCCACCAGTGATGGGGGCCAGCCGAACACTGAAGCTTTCTTT. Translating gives CATSDGGQPNTEAFF.

This CDR3 is CASSGLGYGYTF. CDR3 coding DNA: TGTGCCAGCTCGGGACTTGGTTATGGCTACACCTTC. The chain joins TRBV6-6 to TRBJ1-2, with D perhaps TRBD1 (5 bases). CDR1 and CDR2 from the germline V gene are MNHNY and SVGAGI (reference sequence). V was pared by 8 bases and J by 5 bases, with 12 bases between. This CDR3 is 12 amino acids long.

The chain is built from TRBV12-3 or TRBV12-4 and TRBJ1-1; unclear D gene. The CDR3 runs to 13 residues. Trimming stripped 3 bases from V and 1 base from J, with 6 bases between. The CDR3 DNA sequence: TGTGCCAGCAGTTTCGGGGAGAACACTGAAGCTTTCTTT. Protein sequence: CASSFGENTEAFF.

DNA of the CDR3: TGTGCCAGCAGTTCCTCAACCGGGACAAACTACGAGCAGTACTTC. Its protein product is CASSSSTGTNYEQYF. The V and J genes are TRBV6-5 and TRBJ2-7, with D maybe TRBD1 (6 bases). The CDR3 spans 15 residues. Per the germline V gene, CDR1 is MNHEY and CDR2 is SVGAGI. Trimming took 4 bases from V and 3 from J, leaving 16 bases between them.

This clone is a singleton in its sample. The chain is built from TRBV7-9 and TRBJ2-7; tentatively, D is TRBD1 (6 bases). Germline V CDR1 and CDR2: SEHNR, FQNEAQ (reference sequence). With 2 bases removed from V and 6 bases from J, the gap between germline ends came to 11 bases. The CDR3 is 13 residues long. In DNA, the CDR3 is TGTGCCAGCAGCTTATCCTGGGGGCTCGAGCAGTACTTC. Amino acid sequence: CASSLSWGLEQYF.

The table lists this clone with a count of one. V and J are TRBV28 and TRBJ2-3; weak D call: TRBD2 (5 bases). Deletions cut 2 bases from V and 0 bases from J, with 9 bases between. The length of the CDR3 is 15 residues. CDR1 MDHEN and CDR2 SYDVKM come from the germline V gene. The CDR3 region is CASSLRRTSTDTQYF. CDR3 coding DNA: TGTGCCAGCAGTTTAAGACGGACTAGCACAGATACGCAGTATTTT.

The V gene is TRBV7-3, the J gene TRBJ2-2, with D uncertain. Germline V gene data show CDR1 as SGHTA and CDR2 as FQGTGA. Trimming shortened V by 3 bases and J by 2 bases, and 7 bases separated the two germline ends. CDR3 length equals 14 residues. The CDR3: CASSFLFNTGELFF. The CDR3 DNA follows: TGTGCCAGCAGCTTCCTTTTCAACACCGGGGAGCTGTTTTTT.

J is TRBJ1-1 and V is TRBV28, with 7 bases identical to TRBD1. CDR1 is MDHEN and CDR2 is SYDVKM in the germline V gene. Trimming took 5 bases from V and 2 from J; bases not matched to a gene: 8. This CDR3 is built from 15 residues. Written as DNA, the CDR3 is TGTGCCAGCAGTCCGCCGACAGGGACCAACACTGAAGCTTTCTTT. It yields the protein CASSPPTGTNTEAFF.

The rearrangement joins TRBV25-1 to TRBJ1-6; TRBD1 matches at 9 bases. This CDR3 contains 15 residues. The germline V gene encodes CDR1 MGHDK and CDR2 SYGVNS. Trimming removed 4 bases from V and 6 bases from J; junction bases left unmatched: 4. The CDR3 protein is CASSGLGQGNSPLHF. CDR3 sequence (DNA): TGTGCCAGCAGTGGCTTGGGACAGGGTAATTCACCCCTCCACTTT.

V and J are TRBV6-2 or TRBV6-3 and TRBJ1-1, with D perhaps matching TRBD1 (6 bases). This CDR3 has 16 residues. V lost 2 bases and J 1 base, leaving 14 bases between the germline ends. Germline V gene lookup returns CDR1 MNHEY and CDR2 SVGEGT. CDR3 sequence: CASSYKSGGKNTEAFF. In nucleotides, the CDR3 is TGTGCCAGCAGTTACAAGAGCGGGGGCAAGAACACTGAAGCTTTCTTT.

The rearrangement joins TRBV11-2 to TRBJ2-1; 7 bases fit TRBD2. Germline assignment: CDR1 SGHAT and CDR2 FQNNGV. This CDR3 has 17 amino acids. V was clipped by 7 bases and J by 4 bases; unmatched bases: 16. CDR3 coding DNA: TGTGCCAGCACTCCACGCCGTGGACTAGTTTTATACAATGAGCAGTTCTTC. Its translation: CASTPRRGLVLYNEQFF.

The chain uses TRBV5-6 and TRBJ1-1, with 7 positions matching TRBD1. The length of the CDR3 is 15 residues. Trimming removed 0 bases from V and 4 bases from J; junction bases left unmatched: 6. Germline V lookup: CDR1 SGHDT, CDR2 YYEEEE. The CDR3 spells CASSLGTGAGTEAFF. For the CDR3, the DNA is TGTGCCAGCAGCTTGGGAACAGGGGCGGGCACTGAAGCTTTCTTT.

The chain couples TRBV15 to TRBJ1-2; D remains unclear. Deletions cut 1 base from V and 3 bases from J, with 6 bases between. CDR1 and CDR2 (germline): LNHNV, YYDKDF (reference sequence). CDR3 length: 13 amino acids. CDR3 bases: TGTGCCACCAGCAGAGGCGAAGACTATGGCTACACCTTC. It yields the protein CATSRGEDYGYTF.

CDR3 sequence reads: CASSQEGGQAAGNTIYF. The CDR3 DNA reads TGTGCCAGCAGCCAAGAAGGCGGGCAGGCCGCTGGAAACACCATATATTTT. V is TRBV4-2 and J is TRBJ1-3, with D uncertain. The length of the CDR3 is 17 residues. Looked up from germline, CDR1 is LGHNA and CDR2 is YNFKEQ. V gave up 0 bases and J gave up 2 bases, with 14 bases separating them.

The CDR3, as DNA: TGTGCCACCAGCAGAAAGGAGCGGGCCATCACAGATACGCAGTATTTT. Translating gives CATSRKERAITDTQYF. The J gene is TRBJ2-3, the V gene TRBV15; TRBD2 is a possible D gene (6 bases). The length of the CDR3 is 16 residues. Looked up from germline, CDR1 is LNHNV and CDR2 is YYDKDF (reference sequence). V was shortened by 2 bases and J by 2 bases, with 14 bases between the two germline ends.

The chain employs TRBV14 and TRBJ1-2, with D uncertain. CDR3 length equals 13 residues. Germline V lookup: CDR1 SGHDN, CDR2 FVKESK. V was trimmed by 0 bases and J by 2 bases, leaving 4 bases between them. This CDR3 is CASSQERNYGYTF. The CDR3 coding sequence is TGTGCCAGCAGCCAAGAGCGAAACTATGGCTACACCTTC.

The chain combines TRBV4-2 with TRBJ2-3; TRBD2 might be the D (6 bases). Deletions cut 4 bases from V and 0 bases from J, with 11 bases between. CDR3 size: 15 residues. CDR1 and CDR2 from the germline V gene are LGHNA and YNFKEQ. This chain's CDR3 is CASSPRTTSTDTQYF. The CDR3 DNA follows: TGTGCCAGCAGCCCCCGGACTACAAGCACAGATACGCAGTATTTT.